A selection of T cell receptor beta chains follows, all from one sample in a study of CD8 T cells in Susac syndrome. TCRdb analysed the immunoSEQ multiplex PCR reads with MiXCR anew, one entry per CDR3 protein. This sample has around 190,000 distinct CDR3 sequences; approximately 93% occur once, and the top ten carry 0.1%. The specimen was CD4+ T cells from PBMCs. Receptors originate from a human donor in good health. The CDR3 runs from the conserved cysteine through the conserved F or W. Fields, in order: D gene, V gene, CDR3 protein. The D gene is left open where the match is weak.

d_call: TRBD1
v_call: TRBV5-6
cdr3_aa: CASSFLGQGAYEQYF

d_call: NA
v_call: TRBV7-9
cdr3_aa: CASSLDGITGNTIYF

d_call: NA
v_call: TRBV28
cdr3_aa: CASRVAGVDPHQPQHF

d_call: TRBD1
v_call: TRBV25-1
cdr3_aa: CASRPRDSYTEAFF

d_call: NA
v_call: TRBV23-1
cdr3_aa: CASIQSAGWDYGYTF

d_call: NA
v_call: TRBV6-5
cdr3_aa: CASKGQDNYGYTF

d_call: TRBD1
v_call: TRBV14
cdr3_aa: CASSPDRATGELFF

d_call: TRBD1
v_call: TRBV6-2/TRBV6-3
cdr3_aa: CASSSPGQGWMNTEAFF

d_call: TRBD1
v_call: TRBV9
cdr3_aa: CASSVGQGNNSPLHF

d_call: TRBD1
v_call: TRBV25-1
cdr3_aa: CASRATGGTYNEQFF

d_call: TRBD1
v_call: TRBV20-1
cdr3_aa: CSALDVGTVNTEAFF

d_call: TRBD1
v_call: TRBV29-1
cdr3_aa: CSGGQAVNTEAFF

d_call: TRBD2
v_call: TRBV5-1
cdr3_aa: CASSLNRRSGGDTGELFF

d_call: TRBD1
v_call: TRBV5-1
cdr3_aa: CASSAGQGQEGYTF

d_call: TRBD1
v_call: TRBV5-6
cdr3_aa: CASMLGQMNTGELFF

d_call: NA
v_call: TRBV18
cdr3_aa: CASSPQGASNQPQHF